This T cell receptor beta chain was captured by sequencing in a study of T cell responses to AZD1222 COVID-19 vaccine. The study's findings and limits: Donors skewed white British and female; clonal diversity was possibly underestimated.

Trimming took 6 bases from V and 2 from J, leaving 14 bases between them. Per the germline V gene, CDR1 is KGHSH and CDR2 is LQKENI. This CDR3 region has 14 residues. As for this clone: Its antigen remains unidentified.

Clones were read by immunoSEQ multiplex PCR, and TCRdb kept only the in-frame ones, dropping some. The sample has some 56,000 clones; roughly nine tenths are singletons. The clonotype comes from an adult who received the AZD1222 COVID-19 vaccine. The genes are TRBV18 and TRBJ2-7; D might be TRBD1 or TRBD2, each matching 5 bases. The sample consisted of peripheral blood, taken 28 days after the second AZD1222 dose. In nucleotides, the CDR3 is TGTGCCAGCTCTCCCCGGGACCCGGCCTACGAGCAGTACTTC. It specifies CASSPRDPAYEQYF. The complete variable domain, with remaining parts taken from reference TRBV18 and TRBJ2-7, reads NAGVMQNPRHLVRRRGQEARLRCSPMKGHSHVYWYRQLPEEGLKFMVYLQKENIIDESGMPKERFSAEFPKEGPSILRIQQVVRGDSAAYFCASSPRDPAYEQYFGPGTRLTVT.